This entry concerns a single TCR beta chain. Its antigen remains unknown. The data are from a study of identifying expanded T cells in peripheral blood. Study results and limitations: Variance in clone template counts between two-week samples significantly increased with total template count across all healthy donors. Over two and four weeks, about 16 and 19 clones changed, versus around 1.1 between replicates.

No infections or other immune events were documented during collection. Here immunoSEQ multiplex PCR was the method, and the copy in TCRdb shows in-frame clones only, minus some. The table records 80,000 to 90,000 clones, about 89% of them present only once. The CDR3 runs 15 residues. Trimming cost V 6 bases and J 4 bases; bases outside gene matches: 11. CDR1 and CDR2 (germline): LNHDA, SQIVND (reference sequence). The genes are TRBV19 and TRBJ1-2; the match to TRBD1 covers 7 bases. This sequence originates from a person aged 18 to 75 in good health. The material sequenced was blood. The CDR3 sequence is CASSIPGQEVYGYTF. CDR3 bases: TGTGCCAGTAGCATCCCAGGACAGGAGGTCTATGGCTACACCTTC.